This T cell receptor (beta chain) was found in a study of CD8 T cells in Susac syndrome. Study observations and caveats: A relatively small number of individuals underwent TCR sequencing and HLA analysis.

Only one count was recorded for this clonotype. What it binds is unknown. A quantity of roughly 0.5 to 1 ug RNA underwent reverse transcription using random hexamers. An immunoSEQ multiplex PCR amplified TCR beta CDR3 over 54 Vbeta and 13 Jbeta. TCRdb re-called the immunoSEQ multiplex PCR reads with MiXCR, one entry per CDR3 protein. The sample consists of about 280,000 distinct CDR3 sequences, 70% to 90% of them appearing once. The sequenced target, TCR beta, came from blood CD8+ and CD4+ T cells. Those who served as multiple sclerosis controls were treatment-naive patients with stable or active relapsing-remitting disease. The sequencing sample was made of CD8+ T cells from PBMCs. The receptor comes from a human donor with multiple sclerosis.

Here the CDR3 reads CSVDGLAGGTDTQYF. CDR3 nucleotide sequence: TGCAGCGTTGATGGGCTAGCGGGGGGCACAGATACGCAGTATTTT. The V gene is TRBV29-1, the J gene TRBJ2-3; 10 nucleotides match TRBD2. V lost 3 bases and J lost 1; bases outside the gene matches: 4. The CDR3 loop spans 15 amino acids. Per the germline V gene, CDR1 is SQVTM and CDR2 is ANQGSEA.